These 9 T cell receptor beta chains were sequenced from one sample in a study of Ad26.COV2.S vaccination and SARS-CoV-2 variants. This sample's treatment: roughly 20 received Ad26.COV2.S at low or high dose, single or two shots; about 5 received placebo; per-sample allocation not given. The samples date from day 63 after the first vaccine or placebo injection. Some clones are missing from TCRdb's copy, which holds only in-frame ones; the method was immunoSEQ multiplex PCR. The sample yields 360,000 or so clones, roughly 84% seen once. Source: peripheral blood, taken in a trial of Ad26.COV2.S vaccine versus placebo. The source is a person aged 18-65 years who received the Ad26.COV2.S COVID-19 vaccine or a placebo.

This clone came up once. The V gene is TRBV4-2, the J gene TRBJ2-3; D may be TRBD1 or TRBD2 (6 bases each). The germline V and J ends were trimmed by 4 bases and 0 bases, with 14 bases remaining between them. Germline values: CDR1 LGHNA, CDR2 YNFKEQ. The CDR3 is 16 amino acids. The CDR3 reads CASSPSGDTSTDTQYF. In DNA form, the CDR3 reads TGTGCCAGCAGCCCCTCGGGGGACACTAGCACAGATACGCAGTATTTT.

This sequence joins TRBV30 and TRBJ1-2; 10 nucleotides match TRBD1. The CDR3 is made up of 14 amino acids. Losses at the gene ends were 2 bases for V and 9 bases for J; bases not matched to a gene: 9. CDR1 GTSNPN and CDR2 SVGIG come from the germline V gene (reference sequence). CDR3: CAWSSLGQGVSYTF. In DNA form, the CDR3 reads TGTGCCTGGAGTAGCCTCGGACAGGGGGTTAGCTACACCTTC.

J is TRBJ1-1 and V is TRBV7-8; D not certain. The CDR3 totals 13 residues. Trimming removed 5 bases at V and 8 bases at J, with 15 bases between. Germline V gene lookup returns CDR1 SGHVS and CDR2 FQNEAQ. The CDR3 reads CASSISLGKEAFF. CDR3 bases: TGTGCCAGCAGCATATCGCTGGGGAAGGAAGCTTTCTTT.

The chain links TRBV21-1 to TRBJ2-7; the D segment call TRBD2 is taken from the table without a DNA check. TRBV21-1 is an annotated pseudogene. This CDR3 is built from 15 residues. CDR3 in DNA: TGTGCCAGCAGCAAAAGCGGCCCGGGCCTCTACGAGCAGTACTTC. Its protein product is CASSKSGPGLYEQYF.

The chain uses TRBV30 and TRBJ1-1; 7 bases map to TRBD1. The length of the CDR3 is 14 residues. From germline, CDR1 is GTSNPN and CDR2 SVGIG (reference sequence). The V segment lost 1 base and the J segment 4 bases; nucleotides outside the gene matches: 6. In DNA, the CDR3 is TGTGCCTGGAGTGAAAAAGGGGGCTTCACTGAAGCTTTCTTT. As protein: CAWSEKGGFTEAFF.

The chain carries TRBV4-3 and TRBJ1-2; D is possibly TRBD1 (5 bases). The CDR3 has 15 residues. Trimming pared 1 base from V and 4 bases from J, leaving 13 bases between. The germline V gene has CDR1 LGHNA and CDR2 YSLEER. The CDR3 DNA is TGCGCCAGCAGCCAAGGAATTGGGGGAAGCTATGGCTACACCTTC. This gives the protein CASSQGIGGSYGYTF.

The CDR3 loop reads CASSPDGLTMNTEAFF. In DNA, the CDR3 is TGCGCCAGCAGCCCGGACGGACTTACTATGAACACTGAAGCTTTCTTT. V and J are TRBV5-1 and TRBJ1-1, with unresolved D. CDR1 and CDR2 (germline): SGHRS, YFSETQ. The CDR3 runs to 16 residues. V lost 4 bases and J lost 0, with 16 bases in between.

This chain connects TRBV10-3 to TRBJ2-4; 8 bases agree with TRBD1. The CDR3 is 16 amino acids. The ends lost 2 bases at V and 1 base at J; junction bases unmatched: 4. Germline V gives CDR1 ENHRY, CDR2 SYGVKD. CDR3 in DNA: TGTGCCATCAGTGAGGGACAGGGTTTGGCCAAAAACATTCAGTACTTC. This gives the protein CAISEGQGLAKNIQYF.

This chain joins TRBV4-2 and TRBJ1-2; D unresolved. Trimming shortened V by 0 bases and J by 4 bases, and 12 bases separated the two germline ends. CDR1 and CDR2 from the germline V gene are LGHNA and YNFKEQ. The CDR3 has 15 amino acids. CDR3 DNA: TGTGCCAGCAGCCAAGATTCCACAGAGCGCTATGGCTACACCTTC. This translates into CASSQDSTERYGYTF.